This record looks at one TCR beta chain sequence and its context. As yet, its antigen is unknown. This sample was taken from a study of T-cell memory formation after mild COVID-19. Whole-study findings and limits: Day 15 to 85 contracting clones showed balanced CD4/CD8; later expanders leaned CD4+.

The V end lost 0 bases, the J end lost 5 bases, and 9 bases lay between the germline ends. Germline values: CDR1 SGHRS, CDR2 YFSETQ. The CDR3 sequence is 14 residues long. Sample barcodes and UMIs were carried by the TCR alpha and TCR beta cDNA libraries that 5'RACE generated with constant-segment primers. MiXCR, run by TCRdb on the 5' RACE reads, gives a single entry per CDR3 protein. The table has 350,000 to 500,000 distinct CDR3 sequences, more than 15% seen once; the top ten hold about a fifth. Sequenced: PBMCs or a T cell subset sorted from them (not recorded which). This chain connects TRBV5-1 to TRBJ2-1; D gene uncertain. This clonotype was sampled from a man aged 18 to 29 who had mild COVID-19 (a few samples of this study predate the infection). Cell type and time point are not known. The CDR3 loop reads CASSLAGSHNEQFF. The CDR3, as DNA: TGCGCCAGCAGCTTGGCCGGGTCCCACAATGAGCAGTTCTTC.